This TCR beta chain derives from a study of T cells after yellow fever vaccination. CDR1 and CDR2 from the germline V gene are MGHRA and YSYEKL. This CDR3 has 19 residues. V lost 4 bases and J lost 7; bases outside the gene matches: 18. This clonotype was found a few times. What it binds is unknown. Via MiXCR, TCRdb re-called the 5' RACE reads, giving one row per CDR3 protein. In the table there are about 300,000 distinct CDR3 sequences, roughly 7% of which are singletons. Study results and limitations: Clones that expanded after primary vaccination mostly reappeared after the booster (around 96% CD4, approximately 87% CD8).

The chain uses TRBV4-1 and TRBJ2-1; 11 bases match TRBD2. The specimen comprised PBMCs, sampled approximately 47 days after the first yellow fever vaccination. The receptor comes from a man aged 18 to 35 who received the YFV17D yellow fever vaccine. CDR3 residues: CASSPKTSGTRAITNEQFF. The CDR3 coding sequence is TGCGCCAGCAGCCCTAAGACTAGCGGGACGCGGGCGATTACAAATGAGCAGTTCTTC.